This paragraph covers one T cell receptor beta chain sequence. The target antigen is unknown. The CDR3 runs 15 residues. Trimming shortened V by 2 bases and J by 9 bases, and 14 bases separated the two germline ends. CDR1 is MNHEY, CDR2 SMNVEV, per germline (reference sequence). This specimen belongs to a study of OX40 agonist ivuxolimab in advanced cancers. Study results and caveats: Both blood CD4+ and CD8+ T cells showed clonal growth by week 6 at 0.1 to 3.0 mg/kg.

Sequencing used immunoSEQ multiplex PCR; TCRdb keeps in-frame clones, though not all of them. The sample shows under 80,000 clones, roughly 78% of them seen only once. V usage is TRBV27 and J usage is TRBJ1-6; tentative D call: TRBD1 (6 bases). The specimen was CD4+ or CD8+ T cells sorted from blood, collected in a trial of the OX40 agonist ivuxolimab. The origin of this receptor is an adult with an advanced solid tumor such as melanoma, head and neck, liver or kidney cancer. CDR3 region: CASSLRAGVASPLHF. The CDR3 DNA is TGTGCCAGCAGTTTAAGGGCAGGGGTGGCTTCACCCCTCCACTTT.